The next 3 T cell receptor beta chains were all read from a single sample in a study of blood T cell repertoires in COVID-19. Profiling relied on immunoSEQ multiplex PCR, and the TCRdb table lists in-frame clones only, not all of them. The sample has 130,000 or so clones, about 80% seen once; the top ten hold approximately 16%. The sequencing sample was made of peripheral blood. These receptors came from a man between 60 and 75 years old with active or convalescent COVID-19.

The chain employs TRBV7-2 and TRBJ1-1, with TRBD1 as a possible D gene (6 bases). Germline V gives CDR1 SGHTA, CDR2 FQGNSA. The CDR3 is made up of 15 amino acids. V lost 5 bases and J 4 bases, leaving 17 bases between the germline ends. CDR3 in amino acids: CASSTTGRSSTEAFF. The CDR3 DNA follows: TGTGCCAGCAGCACGACAGGTCGGTCGTCCACTGAAGCTTTCTTT.

The chain carries TRBV30 and TRBJ1-1, with a weak D call TRBD1 (5 bases). In germline, CDR1 is GTSNPN, CDR2 SVGIG (reference sequence). Trimming pared 2 bases from V and 8 bases from J, leaving 18 bases between. The CDR3 spans 14 residues. CDR3 DNA sequence: TGTGCCTGGAGTCCGGTGGGGGGGAACAGGGAAGCTTTCTTT. Translating gives CAWSPVGGNREAFF.

For the CDR3, the DNA is TGTGCCAGCAGCCTAAGGGCAGGGGACAATCAGCCCCAGCATTTT. Residues: CASSLRAGDNQPQHF. The chain carries TRBV11-2 and TRBJ1-5; D perhaps matches TRBD1 (6 bases). The CDR3 extends over 15 amino acids. V lost 5 bases and J 3 bases, leaving 14 bases between the germline ends. Germline V lookup: CDR1 SGHAT, CDR2 FQNNGV.